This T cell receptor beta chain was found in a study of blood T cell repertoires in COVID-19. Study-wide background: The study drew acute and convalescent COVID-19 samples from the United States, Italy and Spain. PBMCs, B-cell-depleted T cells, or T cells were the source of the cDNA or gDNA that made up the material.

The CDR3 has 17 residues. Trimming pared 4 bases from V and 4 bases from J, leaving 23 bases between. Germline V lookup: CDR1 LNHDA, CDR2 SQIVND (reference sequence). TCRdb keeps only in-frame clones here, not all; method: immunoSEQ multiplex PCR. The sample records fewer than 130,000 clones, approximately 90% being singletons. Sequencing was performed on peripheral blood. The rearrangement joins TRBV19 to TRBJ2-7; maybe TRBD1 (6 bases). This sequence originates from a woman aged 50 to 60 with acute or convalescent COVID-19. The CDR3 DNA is TGTGCCAGTAGTACCAGGGGAACAACAGGGAAGTCGTACGAGCAGTACTTC. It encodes CASSTRGTTGKSYEQYF.